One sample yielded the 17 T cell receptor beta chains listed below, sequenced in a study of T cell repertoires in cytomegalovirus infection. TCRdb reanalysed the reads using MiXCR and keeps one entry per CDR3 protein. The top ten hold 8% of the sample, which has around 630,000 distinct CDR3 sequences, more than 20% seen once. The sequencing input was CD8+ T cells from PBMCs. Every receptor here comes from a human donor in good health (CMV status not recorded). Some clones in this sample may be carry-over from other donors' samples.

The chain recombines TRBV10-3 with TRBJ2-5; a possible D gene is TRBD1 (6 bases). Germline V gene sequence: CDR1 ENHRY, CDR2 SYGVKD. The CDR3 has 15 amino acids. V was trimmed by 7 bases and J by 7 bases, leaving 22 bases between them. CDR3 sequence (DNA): TGTGCCATCATCGAAGGGGACACTCTCGGACGGACCCAGTACTTC. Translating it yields CAIIEGDTLGRTQYF.

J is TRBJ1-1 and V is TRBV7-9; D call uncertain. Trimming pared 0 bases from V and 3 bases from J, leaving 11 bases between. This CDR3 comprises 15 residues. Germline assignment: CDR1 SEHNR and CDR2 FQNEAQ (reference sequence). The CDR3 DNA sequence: TGTGCCAGCAGCTTAGCGCCCGGAGGCGACACTGAAGCTTTCTTT. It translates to CASSLAPGGDTEAFF.

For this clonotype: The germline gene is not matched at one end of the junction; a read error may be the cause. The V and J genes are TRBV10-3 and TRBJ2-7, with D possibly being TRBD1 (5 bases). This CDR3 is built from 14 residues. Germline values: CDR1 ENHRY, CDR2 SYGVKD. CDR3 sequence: CVISGAKTFYEQYF. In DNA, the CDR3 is TGTGTCATCAGTGGGGCTAAGACCTTTTACGAGCAGTACTTC.

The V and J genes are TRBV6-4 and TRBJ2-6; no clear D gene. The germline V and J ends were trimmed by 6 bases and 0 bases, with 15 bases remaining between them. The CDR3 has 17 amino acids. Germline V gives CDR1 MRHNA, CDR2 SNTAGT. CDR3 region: CASSGRIGFSGANVLTF. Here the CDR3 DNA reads TGTGCCAGCAGCGGTAGGATAGGGTTCTCTGGGGCCAACGTCCTGACTTTC.

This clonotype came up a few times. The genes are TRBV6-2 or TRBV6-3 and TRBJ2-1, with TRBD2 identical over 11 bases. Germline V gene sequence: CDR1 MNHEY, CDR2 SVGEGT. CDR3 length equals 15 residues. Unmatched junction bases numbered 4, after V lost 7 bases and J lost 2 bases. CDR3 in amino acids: CASTELAGAYNEQFF. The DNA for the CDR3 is TGTGCCAGCACAGAACTAGCGGGGGCCTACAATGAGCAGTTCTTC.

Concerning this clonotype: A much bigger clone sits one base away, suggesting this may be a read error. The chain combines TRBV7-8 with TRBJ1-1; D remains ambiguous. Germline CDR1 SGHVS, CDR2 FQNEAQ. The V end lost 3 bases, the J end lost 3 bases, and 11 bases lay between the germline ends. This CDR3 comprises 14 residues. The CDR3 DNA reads TGTGCCAGCAGCTTTGAATGGGAGGACACTGAAGCTTTCTTT. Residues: CASSFEWEDTEAFF.

The CDR3 spells CASSQGHPSSYEQYV. For the CDR3, the DNA is TGTGCCAGCAGCCAAGGACACCCAAGCTCCTACGAGCAGTACGTC. The chain combines TRBV6-2 or TRBV6-3 with TRBJ2-7, with D perhaps matching TRBD1 (5 bases). Trimming cost V 6 bases and J 0 bases, with 15 bases left between them. The CDR3 spans 15 residues. CDR1 is MNHEY, CDR2 SVGEGT, per germline.

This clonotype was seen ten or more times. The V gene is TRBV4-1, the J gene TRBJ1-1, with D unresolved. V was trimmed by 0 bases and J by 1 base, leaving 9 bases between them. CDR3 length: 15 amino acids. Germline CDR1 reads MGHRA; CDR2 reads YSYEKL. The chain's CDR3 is CASSQDWAANTEAFF. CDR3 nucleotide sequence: TGCGCCAGCAGCCAAGATTGGGCAGCGAACACTGAAGCTTTCTTT.

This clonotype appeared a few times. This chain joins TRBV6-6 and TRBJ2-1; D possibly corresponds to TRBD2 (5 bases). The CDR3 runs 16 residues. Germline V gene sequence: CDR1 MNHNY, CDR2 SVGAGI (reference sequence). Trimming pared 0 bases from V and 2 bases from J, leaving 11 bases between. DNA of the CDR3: TGTGCCAGCAGTTACTCGGTGGACGGGACCTACAATGAGCAGTTCTTC. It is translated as CASSYSVDGTYNEQFF.

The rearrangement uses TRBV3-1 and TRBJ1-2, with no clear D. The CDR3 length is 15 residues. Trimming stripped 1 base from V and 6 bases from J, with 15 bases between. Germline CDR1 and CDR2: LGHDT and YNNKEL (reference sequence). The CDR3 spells CASSQVSLGYNGYTF. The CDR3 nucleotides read TGTGCCAGCAGCCAAGTGTCCCTTGGGTACAATGGCTACACCTTC.

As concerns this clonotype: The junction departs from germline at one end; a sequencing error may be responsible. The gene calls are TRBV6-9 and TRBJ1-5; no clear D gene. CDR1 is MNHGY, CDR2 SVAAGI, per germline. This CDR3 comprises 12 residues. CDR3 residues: CANSLSNQPQHF. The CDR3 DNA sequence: TGTGCCAACAGTCTAAGCAATCAGCCCCAGCATTTT.

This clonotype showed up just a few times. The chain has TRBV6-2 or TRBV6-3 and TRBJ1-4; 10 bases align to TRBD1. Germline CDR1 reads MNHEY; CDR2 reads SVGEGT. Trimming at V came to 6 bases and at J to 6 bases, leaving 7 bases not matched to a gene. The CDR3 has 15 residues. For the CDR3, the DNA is TGTGCCAGCAGCACACGGGACAGGGGCGATGAAAAACTGTTTTTT. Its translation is CASSTRDRGDEKLFF.

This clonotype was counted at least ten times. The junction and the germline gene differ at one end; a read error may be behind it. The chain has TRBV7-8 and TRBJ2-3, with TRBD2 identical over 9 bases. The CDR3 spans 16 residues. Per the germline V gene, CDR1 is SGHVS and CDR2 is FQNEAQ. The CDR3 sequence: CASSQEERGVRDAQYF. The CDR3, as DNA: TGTGCCAGCAGCCAAGAAGAGCGGGGGGTCCGAGATGCGCAGTATTTT.

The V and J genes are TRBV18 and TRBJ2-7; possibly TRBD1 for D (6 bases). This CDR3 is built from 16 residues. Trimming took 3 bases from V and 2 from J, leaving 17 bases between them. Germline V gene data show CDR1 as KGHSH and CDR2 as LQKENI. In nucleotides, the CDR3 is TGTGCCAGCTCACCCATGGCAGGGGCCACACCCTACGAGCAGTACTTC. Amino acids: CASSPMAGATPYEQYF.

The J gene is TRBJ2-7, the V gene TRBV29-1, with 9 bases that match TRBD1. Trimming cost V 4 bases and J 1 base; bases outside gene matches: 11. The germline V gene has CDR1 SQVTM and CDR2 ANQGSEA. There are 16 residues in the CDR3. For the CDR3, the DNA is TGCAGCGTTGCATCGTGGGACAGGGAAGGGTCCTACGAGCAGTACGTC. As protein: CSVASWDREGSYEQYV.

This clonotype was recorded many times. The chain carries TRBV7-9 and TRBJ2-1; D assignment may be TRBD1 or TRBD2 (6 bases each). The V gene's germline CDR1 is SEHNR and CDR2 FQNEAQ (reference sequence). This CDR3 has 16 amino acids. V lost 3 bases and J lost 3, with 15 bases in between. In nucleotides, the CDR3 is TGTGCCAGCAGCTTGGGGCCAGGGGAGGTCTACAATGAGCAGTTCTTC. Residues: CASSLGPGEVYNEQFF.

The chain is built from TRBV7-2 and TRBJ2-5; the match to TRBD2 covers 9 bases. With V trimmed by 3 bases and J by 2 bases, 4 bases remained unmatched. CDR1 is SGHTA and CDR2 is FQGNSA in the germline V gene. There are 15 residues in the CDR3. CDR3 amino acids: CASSLASGVQETQYF. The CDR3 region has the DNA TGTGCCAGCAGCTTGGCTAGCGGGGTACAAGAGACCCAGTACTTC.